Each of the 3 T cell receptor beta chains below was sequenced from the same sample in a study of neoadjuvant anti-PD-1 for oral cavity cancer. Assay used: immunoSEQ multiplex PCR; TCRdb lists only in-frame clones, some missing. The sample lists over 11,000 clones; about three quarters were seen once. Time point specified: after neoadjuvant nivolumab, at surgical resection. The material sequenced was PBMCs, taken after nivolumab (anti-PD-1) treatment. The source is a person aged 40 to 85 with oral cavity squamous cell carcinoma.

This chain connects TRBV6-5 to TRBJ2-5, with 15 bases that match TRBD2. The CDR3 contains 14 residues. With V trimmed by 7 bases and J by 4 bases, 1 base remained unmatched. Germline V gene sequence: CDR1 MNHEY, CDR2 SVGAGI. This CDR3 is CASKGLAGGETQYF. In DNA form, the CDR3 reads TGTGCCAGCAAGGGACTAGCGGGAGGAGAGACCCAGTACTTC.

The chain links TRBV11-2 to TRBJ2-7; D uncertain. This CDR3 contains 13 residues. Germline CDR1 and CDR2: SGHAT and FQNNGV. Trimming left V 5 bases short and J 6 bases short, with 14 bases between. For the CDR3, the DNA is TGTGCCAGCAGCCCGGTCGCTGGGTTCGAGCAGTACTTC. Protein: CASSPVAGFEQYF.

The chain couples TRBV29-1 to TRBJ2-7; D gene ambiguous. Germline values: CDR1 SQVTM, CDR2 ANQGSEA. The CDR3 runs to 11 residues. Trimming removed 4 bases at V and 3 bases at J, with 7 bases between. The CDR3 here is CSVVVGYEQYF. The CDR3 DNA reads TGCAGCGTTGTAGTGGGCTACGAGCAGTACTTC.